This entry features one T cell receptor beta chain sequence. The antigen remains undetermined. Treatment defined: 15 to 20 received Ad26.COV2.S at low or high dose, single or two shots; about 5 received placebo; per-sample allocation not given. Material that was analyzed had been drawn on day 63 after the first vaccine or placebo injection. Recruitment in Boston yielded a donor of adult age, 18-55 years. The sample comes from a study of Ad26.COV2.S vaccination and SARS-CoV-2 variants. Study-wide results and caveats: It was found that vaccine and placebo recipients had similar non-spike TCR breadth.

The method was immunoSEQ multiplex PCR; TCRdb's version includes in-frame clones alone and lacks a portion of them. In the table there are fewer than 900,000 clones, roughly nine tenths of which are singletons. The sample was peripheral blood, taken in a trial of Ad26.COV2.S vaccine versus placebo. The receptor was isolated from a person aged 18-65 years who received the Ad26.COV2.S COVID-19 vaccine or a placebo.

CDR3 in amino acids: CAISEPAGVLLSYTF. Written as DNA, the CDR3 is TGTGCCATCAGTGAGCCGGCCGGGGTCCTTTTGAGCTACACCTTC. This chain uses TRBV10-3 with TRBJ1-2; D remains unclear. The CDR3 totals 15 residues. Germline CDR1 ENHRY, CDR2 SYGVKD. Trimming removed 2 bases at V and 9 bases at J, with 19 bases between.